This T cell receptor (beta chain) stems from a study of CD8 T cells in ankylosing spondylitis. The TCR beta libraries were generated through quantitative 5'-RACE incorporating molecular barcodes. TCRdb independently ran MiXCR on the 5' RACE reads; one entry per CDR3 protein. The sample has just under 350,000 distinct CDR3 sequences, around 15% seen once. Overall study results and limits: Clones that were linked to disease were CD8+ and were relatively rare in peripheral blood. Reports of some motif variants in reactive arthritis synovial fluid and blood predate this one.

For this clonotype: Its matching antigen is unknown.

Trimming cost V 4 bases and J 5 bases; bases outside gene matches: 12. CDR1 is LGHNA and CDR2 is YNFKEQ in the germline V gene. This CDR3 has 16 residues. Sequences were obtained from blood, either unsorted or a sorted T cell fraction (not recorded which). The chain uses TRBV4-2 and TRBJ2-7; TRBD1 matches 9 bases. The clonotype comes from a male donor with ankylosing spondylitis or in good health (not recorded which). CDR3 DNA sequence: TGTGCCAGCAGCCTCCTAGGGTATCGGGACAGGGACGAGCAGTACTTC. The encoded protein is CASSLLGYRDRDEQYF.